Sequencing of this T cell receptor (beta chain) was carried out in a study of identifying expanded T cells in peripheral blood. Study-wide findings and caveats: Clone count variance between roughly 2-week samples rose with total template count. Differentially abundant clones: roughly 1.3 between replicates, approximately 15 at 2 to 3 weeks, 19 at four.

Assay used: immunoSEQ multiplex PCR; TCRdb lists only in-frame clones, some missing. The sample includes 120,000 or so clones, 75% to 90% of them seen just once. A word on this clone: Its specificity is not known.

Collection occurred without any documented infections or immune events in donors. The sequenced material came from blood. This TCR came from a person aged 18-69 years in good health.

The CDR3 DNA reads TGTGCCAGCTCACCCCGTACAGGGGCTAGCACAGATACGCAGTATTTT. The encoded protein is CASSPRTGASTDTQYF. V and J are TRBV18 and TRBJ2-3; 7 bases are a match to TRBD1. Per the germline V gene, CDR1 is KGHSH and CDR2 is LQKENI. The CDR3 is 16 amino acids. The V gene end was trimmed by 3 bases and the J gene end by 0 bases; junction bases not matched to a gene: 6.